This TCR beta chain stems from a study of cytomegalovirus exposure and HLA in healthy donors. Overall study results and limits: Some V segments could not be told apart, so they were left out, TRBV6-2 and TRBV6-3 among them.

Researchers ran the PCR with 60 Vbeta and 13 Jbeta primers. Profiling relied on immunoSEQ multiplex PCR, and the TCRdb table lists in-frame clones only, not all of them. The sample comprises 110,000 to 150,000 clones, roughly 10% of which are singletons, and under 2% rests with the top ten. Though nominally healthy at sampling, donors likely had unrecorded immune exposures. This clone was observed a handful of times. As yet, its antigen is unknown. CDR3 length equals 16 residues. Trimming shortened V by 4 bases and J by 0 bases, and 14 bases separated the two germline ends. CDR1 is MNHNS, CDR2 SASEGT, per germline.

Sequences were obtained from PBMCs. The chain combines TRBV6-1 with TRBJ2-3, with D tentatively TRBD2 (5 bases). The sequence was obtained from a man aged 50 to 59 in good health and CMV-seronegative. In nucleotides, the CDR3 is TGTGCCAGCAGTGTGGGTAGCGCCGCCAGCACAGATACGCAGTATTTT. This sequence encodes CASSVGSAASTDTQYF.